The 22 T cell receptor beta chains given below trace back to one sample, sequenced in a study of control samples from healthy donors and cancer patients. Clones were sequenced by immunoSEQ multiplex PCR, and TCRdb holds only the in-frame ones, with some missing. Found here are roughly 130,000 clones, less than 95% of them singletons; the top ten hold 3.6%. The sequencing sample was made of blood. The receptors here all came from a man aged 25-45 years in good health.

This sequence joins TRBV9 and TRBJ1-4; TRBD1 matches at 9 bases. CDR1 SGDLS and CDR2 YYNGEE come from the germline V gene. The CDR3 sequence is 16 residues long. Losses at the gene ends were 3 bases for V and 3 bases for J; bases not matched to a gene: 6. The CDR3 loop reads CASSAGDRAANEKLFF. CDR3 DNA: TGTGCCAGCAGCGCGGGGGACAGGGCGGCTAATGAAAAACTGTTTTTT.

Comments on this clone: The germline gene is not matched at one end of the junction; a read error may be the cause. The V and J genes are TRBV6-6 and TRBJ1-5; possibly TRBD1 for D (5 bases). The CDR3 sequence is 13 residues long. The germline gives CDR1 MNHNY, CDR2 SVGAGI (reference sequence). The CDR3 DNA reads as TGTGCCAGCAGTTACCACGACAGTCAGTCCCAGCATTTT. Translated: CASSYHDSQSQHF.

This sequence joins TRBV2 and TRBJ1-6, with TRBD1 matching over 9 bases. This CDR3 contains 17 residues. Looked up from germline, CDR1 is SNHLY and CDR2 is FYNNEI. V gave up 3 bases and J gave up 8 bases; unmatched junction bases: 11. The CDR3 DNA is TGTGCCAGCAGTGAGGAAAGACAGGGGGAGTACCATTCACCCCTCCACTTT. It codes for CASSEERQGEYHSPLHF.

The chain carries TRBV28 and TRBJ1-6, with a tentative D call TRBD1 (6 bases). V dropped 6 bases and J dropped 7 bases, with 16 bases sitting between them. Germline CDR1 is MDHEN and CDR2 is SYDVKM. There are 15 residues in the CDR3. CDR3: CASSGSTGWNSPLHF. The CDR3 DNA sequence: TGTGCCAGCAGCGGCTCCACAGGGTGGAATTCACCCCTCCACTTT.

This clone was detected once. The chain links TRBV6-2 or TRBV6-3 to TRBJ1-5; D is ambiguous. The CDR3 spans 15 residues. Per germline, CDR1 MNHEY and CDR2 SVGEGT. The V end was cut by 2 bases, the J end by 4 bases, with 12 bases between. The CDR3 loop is CASSYPGQLNQPQHF. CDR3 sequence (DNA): TGTGCCAGCAGTTACCCCGGGCAGCTTAATCAGCCCCAGCATTTT.

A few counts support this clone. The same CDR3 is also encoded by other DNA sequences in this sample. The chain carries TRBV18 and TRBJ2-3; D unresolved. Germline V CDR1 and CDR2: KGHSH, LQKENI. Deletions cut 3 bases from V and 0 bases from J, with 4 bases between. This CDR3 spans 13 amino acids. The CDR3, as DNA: TGTGCCAGCTCACCGGGGAGCACAGATACGCAGTATTTT. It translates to CASSPGSTDTQYF.

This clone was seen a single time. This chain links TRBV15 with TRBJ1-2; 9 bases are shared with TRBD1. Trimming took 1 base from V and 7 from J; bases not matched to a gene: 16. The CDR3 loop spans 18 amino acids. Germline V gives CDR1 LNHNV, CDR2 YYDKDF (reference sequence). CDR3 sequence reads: CATSRVKGPVTGGSGYTF. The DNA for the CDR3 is TGTGCCACCAGCAGAGTAAAGGGCCCCGTGACAGGGGGATCTGGCTACACCTTC. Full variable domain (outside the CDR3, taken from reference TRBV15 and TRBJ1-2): DAMVIQNPRYQVTQFGKPVTLSCSQTLNHNVMYWYQQKSSQAPKLLFHYYDKDFNNEADTPDNFQSRRPNTSFCFLDIRSPGLGDTAMYLCATSRVKGPVTGGSGYTFGSGTRLTVV.

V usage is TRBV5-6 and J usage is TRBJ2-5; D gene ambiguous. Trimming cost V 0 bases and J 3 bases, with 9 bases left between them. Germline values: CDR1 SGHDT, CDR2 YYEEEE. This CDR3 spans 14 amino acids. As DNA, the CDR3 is TGTGCCAGCAGCTTGGGGGTCTTCGAAGAGACCCAGTACTTC. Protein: CASSLGVFEETQYF.

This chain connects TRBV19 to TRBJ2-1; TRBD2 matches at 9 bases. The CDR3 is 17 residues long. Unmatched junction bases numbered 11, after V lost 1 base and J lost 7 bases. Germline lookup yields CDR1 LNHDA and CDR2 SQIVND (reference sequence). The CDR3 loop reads CASSIAPRLAVGNEQFF. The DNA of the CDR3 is TGTGCCAGTAGTATAGCCCCCAGACTAGCGGTGGGGAATGAGCAGTTCTTC.

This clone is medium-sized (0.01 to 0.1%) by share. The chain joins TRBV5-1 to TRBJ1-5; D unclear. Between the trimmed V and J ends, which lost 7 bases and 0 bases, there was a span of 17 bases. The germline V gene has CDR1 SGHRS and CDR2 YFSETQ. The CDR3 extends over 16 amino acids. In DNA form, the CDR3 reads TGCGCCAGCTCCCCGGGCCACGGGGATAGCAATCAGCCCCAGCATTTT. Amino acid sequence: CASSPGHGDSNQPQHF.

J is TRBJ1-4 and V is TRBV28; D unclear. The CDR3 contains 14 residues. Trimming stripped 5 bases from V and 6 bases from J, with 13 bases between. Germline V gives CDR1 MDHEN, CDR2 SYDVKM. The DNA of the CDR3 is TGTGCCAGCAGTCCCGACGGAGGCTATGAAAAACTGTTTTTT. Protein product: CASSPDGGYEKLFF.

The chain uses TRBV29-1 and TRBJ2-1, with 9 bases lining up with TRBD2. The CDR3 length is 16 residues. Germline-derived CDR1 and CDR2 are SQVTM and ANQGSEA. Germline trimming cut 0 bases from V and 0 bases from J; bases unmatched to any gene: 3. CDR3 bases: TGCAGCGTTGAAGATAGCGGGGGTTCCTCCTACAATGAGCAGTTCTTC. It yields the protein CSVEDSGGSSYNEQFF.

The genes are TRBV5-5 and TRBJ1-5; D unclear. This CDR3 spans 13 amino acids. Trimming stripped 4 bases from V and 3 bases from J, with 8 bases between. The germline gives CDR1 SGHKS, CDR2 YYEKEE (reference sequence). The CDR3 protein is CASSPLPNQPQHF. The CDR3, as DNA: TGTGCCAGCAGCCCTTTACCCAATCAGCCCCAGCATTTT.

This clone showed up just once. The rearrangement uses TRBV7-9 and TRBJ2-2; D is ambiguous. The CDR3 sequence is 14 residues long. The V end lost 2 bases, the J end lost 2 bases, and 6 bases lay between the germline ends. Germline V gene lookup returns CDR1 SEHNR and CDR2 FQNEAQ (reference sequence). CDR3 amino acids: CASSLFQNTGELFF. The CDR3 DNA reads TGTGCCAGCAGCTTATTTCAAAACACCGGGGAGCTGTTTTTT.

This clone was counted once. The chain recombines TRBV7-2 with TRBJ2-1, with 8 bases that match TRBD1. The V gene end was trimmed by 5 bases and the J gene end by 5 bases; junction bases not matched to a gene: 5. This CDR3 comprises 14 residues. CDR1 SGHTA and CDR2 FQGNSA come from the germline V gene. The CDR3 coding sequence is TGTGCCAGCAGCCCCGGACAGGGTCACAATGAGCAGTTCTTC. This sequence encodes CASSPGQGHNEQFF.

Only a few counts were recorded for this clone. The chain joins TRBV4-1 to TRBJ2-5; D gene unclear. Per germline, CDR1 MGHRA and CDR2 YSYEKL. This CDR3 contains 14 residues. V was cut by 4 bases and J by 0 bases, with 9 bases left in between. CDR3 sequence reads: CASSPLGYQETQYF. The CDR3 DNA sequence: TGCGCCAGCAGCCCACTCGGGTACCAAGAGACCCAGTACTTC.

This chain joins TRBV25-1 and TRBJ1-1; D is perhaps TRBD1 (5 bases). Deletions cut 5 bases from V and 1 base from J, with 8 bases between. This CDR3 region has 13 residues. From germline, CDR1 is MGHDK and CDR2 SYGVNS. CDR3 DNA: TGTGCCAGCAGTCAGGGCCCGAACACTGAAGCTTTCTTT. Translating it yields CASSQGPNTEAFF.

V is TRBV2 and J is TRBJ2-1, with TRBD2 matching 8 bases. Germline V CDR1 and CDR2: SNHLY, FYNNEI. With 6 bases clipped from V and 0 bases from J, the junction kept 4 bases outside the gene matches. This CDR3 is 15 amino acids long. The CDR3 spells CASRSGGSSYNEQFF. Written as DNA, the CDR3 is TGTGCCAGCAGGAGCGGGGGTAGCTCCTACAATGAGCAGTTCTTC.

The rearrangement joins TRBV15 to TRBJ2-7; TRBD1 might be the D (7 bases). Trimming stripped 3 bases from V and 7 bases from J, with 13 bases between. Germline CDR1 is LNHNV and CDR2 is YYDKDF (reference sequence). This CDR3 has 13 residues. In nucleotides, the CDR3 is TGTGCCACCAGCAGGGAGGGGGCTCGGGAGCAGTACTTC. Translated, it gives CATSREGAREQYF.

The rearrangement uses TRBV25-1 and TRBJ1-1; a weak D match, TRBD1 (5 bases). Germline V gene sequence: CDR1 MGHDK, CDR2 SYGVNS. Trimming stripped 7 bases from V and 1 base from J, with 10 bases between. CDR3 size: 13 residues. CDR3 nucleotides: TGTGCCAGCACCCGGGGGGGGAACACTGAAGCTTTCTTT. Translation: CASTRGGNTEAFF. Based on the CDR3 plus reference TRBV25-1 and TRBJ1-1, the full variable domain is EADIYQTPRYLVIGTGKKITLECSQTMGHDKMYWYQQDPGMELHLIHYSYGVNSTEKGDLSSESTVSRIRTEHFPLTLESARPSHTSQYLCASTRGGNTEAFFGQGTRLTVV.

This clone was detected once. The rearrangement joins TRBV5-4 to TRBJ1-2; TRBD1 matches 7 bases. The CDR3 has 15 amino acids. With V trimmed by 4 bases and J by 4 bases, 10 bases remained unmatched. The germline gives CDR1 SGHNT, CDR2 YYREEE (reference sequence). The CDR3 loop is CASSNRGQTIYGYTF. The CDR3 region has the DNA TGTGCCAGCAGCAACCGGGGACAGACTATCTATGGCTACACCTTC.

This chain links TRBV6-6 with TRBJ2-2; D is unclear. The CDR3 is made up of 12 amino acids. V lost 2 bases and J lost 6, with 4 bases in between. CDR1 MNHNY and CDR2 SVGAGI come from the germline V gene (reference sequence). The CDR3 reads CASSYAAGELFF. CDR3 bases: TGTGCCAGCAGTTACGCGGCCGGGGAGCTGTTTTTT.